This TCR beta chain was identified in a study of CD8+ T cells in alopecia areata. At the level of the study: Patients took tofacitinib for 6 to 18 months, followed by 6 drug-free months.

This clone turned up a few times. Its cognate antigen is unknown. Regarding the study as a whole: It was less clear whether patients shared TCRs than it was in mice, possibly because of HLA.

A FACSAria was used to sort CD4+ and CD8+ T cells. These cells came from PBMCs. After isolation, RNA underwent reverse transcription to generate cDNA as the sequencing template. Produced via immunoSEQ multiplex PCR; TCRdb's table is partial and in-frame only. The data hold 110,000 or so clones, with about two fifths observed a single time. Sequenced sample: CD4+ T cells sorted from blood. The source is a human donor with alopecia areata.

In nucleotides, the CDR3 is TGCAGCGTTCGACTTACAGCCCTCCAGTACTTC. Translating gives CSVRLTALQYF. The chain links TRBV29-1 to TRBJ2-7, with D hard to call. V lost 5 bases, J lost 10 bases, and 15 bases lay in between. Germline V lookup: CDR1 SQVTM, CDR2 ANQGSEA. The CDR3 extends over 11 amino acids.